This is a list of T cell receptor beta chains from one sample in a study of blood T cell repertoires in COVID-19. Some clones are missing from TCRdb's copy, which holds only in-frame ones; the method was immunoSEQ multiplex PCR. This sample carries a few hundred thousand clones, roughly 85% of them seen once, and the ten largest clones take over 2%. Sequences were obtained from PBMCs or T cells enriched from blood (not recorded which). These receptors were obtained from a man in his thirties or forties who had recovered from COVID-19. The CDR3 runs from the conserved cysteine through the conserved F or W. A D gene is named only where the DNA matches it firmly. Expanded clones are given a class, and other clones once, few, many or no size at all.

D gene,clone size,CDR3 length,J gene,V gene,CDR3 protein,CDR3 DNA
-,-,17,TRBJ1-2,TRBV4-1,CASSLAEGASDFYGYTF,TGCGCCAGCAGCCTTGCGGAGGGTGCCTCGGATTTCTATGGCTACACCTTC
TRBD2,-,16,TRBJ2-3,TRBV7-8,CASSLMGGGSTDTQYF,TGTGCCAGCAGCTTAATGGGGGGGGGTAGCACAGATACGCAGTATTTT
-,-,10,TRBJ1-2,TRBV2,CASSLYGYTF,TGTGCCAGCAGTTTATATGGCTACACCTTC
TRBD2,-,16,TRBJ2-5,TRBV4-2,CASRPLAGGSQETQYF,TGTGCCAGCAGGCCACTAGCGGGGGGGTCCCAAGAGACCCAGTACTTC
-,-,14,TRBJ2-2,TRBV6-5,CASSYTDTTGELFF,TGTGCCAGCAGTTACACGGACACCACCGGGGAGCTGTTTTTT
-,-,16,TRBJ1-6,TRBV5-1,CASSLQGAYHNSPLHF,TGCGCCAGCAGCCTACAGGGAGCATATCATAATTCACCCCTCCACTTT
-,-,13,TRBJ1-1,TRBV11-2,CAVGRGMNTEAFF,TGTGCCGTTGGGCGTGGCATGAACACTGAAGCTTTCTTT
TRBD1,few,14,TRBJ1-1,TRBV10-3,CAISDGQGLTEAFF,TGTGCCATCAGTGATGGACAGGGTCTGACTGAAGCTTTCTTT
TRBD2,-,18,TRBJ2-3,TRBV4-1,CASSPRLAGGLSTDTQYF,TGCGCCAGCAGCCCCCGACTAGCGGGGGGCCTCAGCACAGATACGCAGTATTTT
TRBD2,-,16,TRBJ2-2,TRBV7-2,CASSLAPGLAVGELFF,TGTGCCAGCAGCTTAGCCCCGGGACTAGCGGTCGGGGAGCTGTTTTTT
TRBD1,once,14,TRBJ1-6,TRBV5-1,CASSYNRGDSPLHF,TGCGCCAGCAGCTATAACAGGGGAGATTCACCCCTCCACTTT
-,-,15,TRBJ1-2,TRBV6-1,CASSEGGASYYGYTF,TGTGCCAGCAGTGAGGGGGGGGCCTCCTACTATGGCTACACCTTC
TRBD1,-,14,TRBJ2-7,TRBV5-4,CASSLGQGMGEQYF,TGTGCCAGCAGCCTGGGACAGGGAATGGGGGAGCAGTACTTC
-,-,13,TRBJ1-5,TRBV11-2,CASSRTVNQPQHF,TGTGCCAGCAGCCGCACGGTTAATCAGCCCCAGCATTTT
TRBD2,-,16,TRBJ2-3,TRBV7-3,CASSLRLAGGPDTQYF,TGTGCCAGCAGCTTAAGATTAGCGGGGGGGCCTGATACGCAGTATTTT
-,-,14,TRBJ1-1,TRBV5-1,CASSPEPMNTEAFF,TGCGCCAGCAGCCCCGAGCCGATGAACACTGAAGCTTTCTTT
-,-,15,TRBJ1-6,TRBV5-4,CASSLQGLDNSPLHF,TGTGCCAGCAGCTTGCAGGGTTTGGATAATTCACCCCTCCACTTT